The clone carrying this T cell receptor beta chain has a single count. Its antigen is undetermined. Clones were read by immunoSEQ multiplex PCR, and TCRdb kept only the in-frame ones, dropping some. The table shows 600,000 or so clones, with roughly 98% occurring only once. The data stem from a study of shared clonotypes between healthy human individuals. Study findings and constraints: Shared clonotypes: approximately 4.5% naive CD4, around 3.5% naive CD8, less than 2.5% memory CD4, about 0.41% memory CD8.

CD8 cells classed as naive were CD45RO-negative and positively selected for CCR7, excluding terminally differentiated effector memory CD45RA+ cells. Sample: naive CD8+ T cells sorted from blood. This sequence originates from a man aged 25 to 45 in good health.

CDR3: CASSSWTPPSTDTQYF. CDR3 nucleotide sequence: TGTGCCAGCAGTTCCTGGACCCCGCCTAGCACAGATACGCAGTATTTT. The genes are TRBV6-5 and TRBJ2-3; D uncertain. V lost 4 bases to trimming and J lost 0 bases, with 14 bases between them. This CDR3 has 16 residues. Germline V gene data show CDR1 as MNHEY and CDR2 as SVGAGI.